The present T cell receptor (beta chain) was sequenced within a study of shared clonotypes between healthy human individuals. The repertoire was sequenced with immunoSEQ multiplex PCR; TCRdb's copy has only in-frame clones and lacks some. The sample lists 2 million to 3 million clones; more than 85% were seen once. Germline-derived CDR1 and CDR2 are SGHVS and FNYEAQ. CDR3 length: 21 amino acids. V was shortened by 4 bases and J by 4 bases, with 34 bases between the two germline ends. The V call is TRBV7-6, the J call TRBJ2-5; TRBD2 might be the D (7 bases). The sequenced sample consisted of naive CD4+ T cells from PBMCs. The sample's subset: CD45RA+ positively selected. The sequence derives from a man aged 18-30 years in good health. Some clones in this sample may be carry-over from other donors' samples. CDR3 nucleotide sequence: TGTGCCAGCAGCTGGAGCCCCCCAATCGCGATACAGGGAGCGGGGCGAGAGACCCAGTACTTC. It yields the protein CASSWSPPIAIQGAGRETQYF.